This T cell receptor beta chain was observed in a study of blood T cell repertoires in COVID-19. Study as a whole: Acute and convalescent COVID-19 samples came from the United States, Italy and Spain. PBMCs, B-cell-depleted T cells, or T cells were the source of the cDNA or gDNA that made up the material.

Germline CDR1 and CDR2: SEHNR and FQNEAQ (reference sequence). V lost 5 bases, J lost 6 bases, and 9 bases stayed unmatched. The CDR3 extends over 14 amino acids. This clone was detected only a few times. Authors' processing steps: Scientists estimated how many nucleated cells there were by amplifying reference gene primers. TCRdb's copy holds only in-frame clones and misses some; the assay was immunoSEQ multiplex PCR. V, J and clone size are those of that table, while D and trimming were read from the DNA. The table lists approximately 340,000 clones, around 80% of them singletons. The TCR comes from a man under 40 with active or convalescent COVID-19. Sequences were obtained from peripheral blood. The V call is TRBV7-9, the J call TRBJ2-7; 8 bases are shared with TRBD1. The CDR3 sequence is CASSPRQGIGEQYF. In DNA, the CDR3 is TGTGCCAGCAGCCCCCGACAGGGGATTGGCGAGCAGTACTTC.